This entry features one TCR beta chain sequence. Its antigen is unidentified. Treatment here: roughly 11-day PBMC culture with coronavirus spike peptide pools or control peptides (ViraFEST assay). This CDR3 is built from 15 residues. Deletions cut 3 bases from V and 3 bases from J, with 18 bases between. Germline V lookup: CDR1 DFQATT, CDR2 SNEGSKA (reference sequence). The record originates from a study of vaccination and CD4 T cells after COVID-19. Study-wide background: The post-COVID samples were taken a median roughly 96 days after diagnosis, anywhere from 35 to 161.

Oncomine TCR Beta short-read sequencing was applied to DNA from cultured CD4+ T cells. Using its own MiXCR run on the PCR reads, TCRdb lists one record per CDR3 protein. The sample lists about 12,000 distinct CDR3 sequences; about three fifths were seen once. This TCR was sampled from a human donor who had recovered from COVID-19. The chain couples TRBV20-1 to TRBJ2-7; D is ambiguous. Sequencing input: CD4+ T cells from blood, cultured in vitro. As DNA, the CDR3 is TGCAGTGCTAGGAGTTACATCCCCAACGACTACGAGCAGTACTTC. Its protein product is CSARSYIPNDYEQYF.